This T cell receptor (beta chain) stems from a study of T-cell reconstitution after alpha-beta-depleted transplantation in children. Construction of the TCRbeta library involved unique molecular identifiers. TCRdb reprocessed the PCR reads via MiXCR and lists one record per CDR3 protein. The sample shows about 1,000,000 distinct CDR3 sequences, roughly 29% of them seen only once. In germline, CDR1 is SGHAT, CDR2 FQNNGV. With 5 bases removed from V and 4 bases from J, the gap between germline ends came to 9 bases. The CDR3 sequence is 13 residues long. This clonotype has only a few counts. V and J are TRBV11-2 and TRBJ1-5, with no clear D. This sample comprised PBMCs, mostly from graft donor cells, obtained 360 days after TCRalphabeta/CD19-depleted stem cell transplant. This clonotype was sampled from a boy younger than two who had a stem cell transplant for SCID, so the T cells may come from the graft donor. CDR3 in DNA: TGTGCCAGCAGCCGGACTATAAATCAGCCCCAGCATTTT. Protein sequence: CASSRTINQPQHF.